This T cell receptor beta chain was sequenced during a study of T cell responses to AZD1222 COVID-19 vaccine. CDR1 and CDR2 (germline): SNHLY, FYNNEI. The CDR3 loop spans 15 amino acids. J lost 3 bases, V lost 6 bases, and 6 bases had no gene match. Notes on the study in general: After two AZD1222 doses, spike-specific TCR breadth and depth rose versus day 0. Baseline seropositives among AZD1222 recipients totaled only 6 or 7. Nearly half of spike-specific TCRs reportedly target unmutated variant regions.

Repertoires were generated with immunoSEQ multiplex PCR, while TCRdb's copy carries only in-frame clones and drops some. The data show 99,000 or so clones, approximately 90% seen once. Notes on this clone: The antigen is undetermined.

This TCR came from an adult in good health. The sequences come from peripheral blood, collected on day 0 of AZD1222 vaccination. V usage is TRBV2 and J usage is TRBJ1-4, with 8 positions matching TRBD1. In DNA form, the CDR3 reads TGTGCCAGCAGGCAAACAGGGGGTGCTAATGAAAAACTGTTTTTT. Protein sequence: CASRQTGGANEKLFF. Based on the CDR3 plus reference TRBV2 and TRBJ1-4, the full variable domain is EPEVTQTPSHQVTQMGQEVILRCVPISNHLYFYWYRQILGQKVEFLVSFYNNEISEKSEIFDDQFSVERPDGSNFTLKIRSTKLEDSAMYFCASRQTGGANEKLFFGSGTQLSVL.